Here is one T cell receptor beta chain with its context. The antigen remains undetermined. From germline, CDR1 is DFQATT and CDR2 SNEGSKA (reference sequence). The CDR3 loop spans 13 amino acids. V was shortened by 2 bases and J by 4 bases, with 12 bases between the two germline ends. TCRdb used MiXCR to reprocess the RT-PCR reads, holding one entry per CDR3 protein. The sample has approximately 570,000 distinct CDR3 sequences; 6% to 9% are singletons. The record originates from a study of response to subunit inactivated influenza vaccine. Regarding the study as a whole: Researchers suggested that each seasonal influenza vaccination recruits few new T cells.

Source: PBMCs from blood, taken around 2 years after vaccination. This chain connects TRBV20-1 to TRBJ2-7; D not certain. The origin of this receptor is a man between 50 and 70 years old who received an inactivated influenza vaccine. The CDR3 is CSARPDGSYEQYF. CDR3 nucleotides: TGCAGTGCTAGACCTGACGGCAGTTACGAGCAGTACTTC.